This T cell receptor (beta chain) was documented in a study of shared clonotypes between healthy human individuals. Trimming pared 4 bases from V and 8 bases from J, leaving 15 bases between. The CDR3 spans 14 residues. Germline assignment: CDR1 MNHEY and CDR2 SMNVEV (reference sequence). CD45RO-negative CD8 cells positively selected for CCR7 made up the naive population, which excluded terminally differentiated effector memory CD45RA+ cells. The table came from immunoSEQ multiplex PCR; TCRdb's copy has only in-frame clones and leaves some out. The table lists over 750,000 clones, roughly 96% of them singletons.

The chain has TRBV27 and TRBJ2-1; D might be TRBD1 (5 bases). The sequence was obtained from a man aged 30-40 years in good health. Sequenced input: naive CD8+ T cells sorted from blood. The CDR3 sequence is CASSSLTGAHEQFF. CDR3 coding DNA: TGTGCCAGCAGTTCGCTCACAGGCGCCCATGAGCAGTTCTTC.